This is a list of T cell receptor beta chains from one sample in a study of control samples from healthy donors and cancer patients. TCRdb keeps only in-frame clones here, not all; method: immunoSEQ multiplex PCR. The data show 120,000 or so clones, about nine tenths seen once. The sequenced sample consisted of blood. Receptor source: a man aged 35 to 55 in good health. The CDR3 runs from the conserved cysteine through the conserved F or W. A D gene is named only where the DNA matches it firmly. Size is stated for part of the rows, as once, few or many counts, or as a class when the clone is expanded.

d_call: TRBD1
clone_size: many
v_call: TRBV7-8
j_call: TRBJ2-2
cdr3_aa: CASSSGRQGLTGTGELFF
cdr3_nt: TGTGCCAGCAGCTCGGGACGACAGGGGCTCACGGGCACCGGGGAGCTGTTTTTT

d_call: TRBD2
clone_size: once
v_call: TRBV9
j_call: TRBJ2-1
cdr3_aa: CASSVGGGGYEAHEQFF
cdr3_nt: TGTGCCAGCAGCGTAGGAGGCGGGGGGTATGAAGCCCATGAGCAGTTCTTC

d_call: TRBD1
clone_size: NA
v_call: TRBV4-1
j_call: TRBJ1-1
cdr3_aa: CASSYPTGPAFF
cdr3_nt: TGCGCCAGCAGCTACCCGACAGGGCCTGCTTTCTTT

d_call: TRBD2
clone_size: once
v_call: TRBV25-1
j_call: TRBJ2-7
cdr3_aa: CASTWGGRAYEQYF
cdr3_nt: TGTGCCAGCACCTGGGGCGGGAGGGCCTACGAGCAGTACTTC

d_call: NA
clone_size: NA
v_call: TRBV11-3
j_call: TRBJ2-7
cdr3_aa: CASSLDRFGTAGTYEQYF
cdr3_nt: TGTGCCAGCAGCTTAGATAGGTTTGGGACAGCGGGGACCTACGAGCAGTACTTC

d_call: NA
clone_size: NA
v_call: TRBV30
j_call: TRBJ1-1
cdr3_aa: CAWSVTGLGEAFF
cdr3_nt: TGTGCCTGGAGTGTAACGGGATTGGGGGAAGCTTTCTTT

d_call: NA
clone_size: NA
v_call: TRBV9
j_call: TRBJ2-3
cdr3_aa: CASSVDPSRPGTQYF
cdr3_nt: TGTGCCAGCAGCGTAGACCCCTCTCGCCCGGGTACGCAGTATTTT

d_call: NA
clone_size: NA
v_call: TRBV5-6
j_call: TRBJ2-7
cdr3_aa: CASSRQGPTSPYEQYF
cdr3_nt: TGTGCCAGCAGCCGCCAGGGGCCCACCTCTCCATACGAGCAGTACTTC

d_call: NA
clone_size: NA
v_call: TRBV3-1/TRBV3-2
j_call: TRBJ2-3
cdr3_aa: CASSPTRGADTQYF
cdr3_nt: TGTGCCAGCAGCCCTACGAGGGGGGCAGATACGCAGTATTTT

d_call: TRBD1
clone_size: once
v_call: TRBV14
j_call: TRBJ2-5
cdr3_aa: CASSQVRGRATQYF
cdr3_nt: TGTGCCAGCAGCCAAGTGAGGGGGCGGGCGACCCAGTACTTC

d_call: NA
clone_size: NA
v_call: TRBV18
j_call: TRBJ1-1
cdr3_aa: CASSLGRGSTEAFF
cdr3_nt: TGTGCCAGCTCACTGGGACGGGGAAGCACTGAAGCTTTCTTT

d_call: TRBD2
clone_size: NA
v_call: TRBV11-3
j_call: TRBJ2-1
cdr3_aa: CASSLMGGIKFF
cdr3_nt: TGTGCCAGCAGCTTAATGGGAGGGATCAAGTTCTTC

d_call: NA
clone_size: NA
v_call: TRBV9
j_call: TRBJ2-1
cdr3_aa: CASSVTQGREQFF
cdr3_nt: TGTGCCAGCAGCGTAACGCAGGGCCGAGAGCAGTTCTTC

d_call: NA
clone_size: NA
v_call: TRBV5-4
j_call: TRBJ2-5
cdr3_aa: CASSSAGQPISQETQYF
cdr3_nt: TGTGCCAGCAGCTCGGCGGGACAGCCGATCTCCCAAGAGACCCAGTACTTC

d_call: NA
clone_size: NA
v_call: TRBV11-1
j_call: TRBJ1-1
cdr3_aa: CASSRGLSTEAFF
cdr3_nt: TGTGCCAGCAGCAGGGGGTTGAGCACTGAAGCTTTCTTT

d_call: NA
clone_size: NA
v_call: TRBV2
j_call: TRBJ1-2
cdr3_aa: CASSEALGANYGYTF
cdr3_nt: TGTGCCAGCAGTGAAGCACTCGGGGCAAACTATGGCTACACCTTC

d_call: TRBD1
clone_size: NA
v_call: TRBV30
j_call: TRBJ2-4
cdr3_aa: CAWRDRGRNIQYF
cdr3_nt: TGTGCCTGGCGGGACAGGGGGCGGAACATTCAGTACTTC

d_call: NA
clone_size: NA
v_call: TRBV24-1
j_call: TRBJ2-2
cdr3_aa: CATSDFGAGELFF
cdr3_nt: TGTGCCACCAGTGATTTTGGGGCCGGGGAGCTGTTTTTT

d_call: NA
clone_size: NA
v_call: TRBV11-3
j_call: TRBJ2-2
cdr3_aa: CASSSREGPSTGELFF
cdr3_nt: TGTGCCAGCAGCTCAAGAGAGGGACCCAGCACCGGGGAGCTGTTTTTT

d_call: NA
clone_size: NA
v_call: TRBV3-1/TRBV3-2
j_call: TRBJ2-7
cdr3_aa: CASSQDVPYEQYF
cdr3_nt: TGTGCCAGCAGCCAAGATGTCCCCTACGAGCAGTACTTC

d_call: TRBD2
clone_size: NA
v_call: TRBV6-1
j_call: TRBJ2-1
cdr3_aa: CASSELAGRSNEQFF
cdr3_nt: TGTGCCAGCAGTGAACTAGCGGGGCGCTCCAATGAGCAGTTCTTC

d_call: NA
clone_size: NA
v_call: TRBV4-3
j_call: TRBJ1-6
cdr3_aa: CASSYTGNSPLHF
cdr3_nt: TGCGCCAGCAGCTATACTGGTAATTCACCCCTCCACTTT

d_call: NA
clone_size: NA
v_call: TRBV5-1
j_call: TRBJ2-3
cdr3_aa: CASSFGGRTDTQYF
cdr3_nt: TGCGCCAGCAGCTTCGGGGGCCGCACAGATACGCAGTATTTT

d_call: NA
clone_size: once
v_call: TRBV6-5
j_call: TRBJ1-1
cdr3_aa: CASSYRAGNTEAFF
cdr3_nt: TGTGCCAGCAGTTACCGCGCAGGGAACACTGAAGCTTTCTTT

d_call: NA
clone_size: NA
v_call: TRBV2
j_call: TRBJ1-5
cdr3_aa: CASSESVLRRDQPQHF
cdr3_nt: TGTGCCAGCAGTGAATCCGTCCTCCGGCGGGATCAGCCCCAGCATTTT

d_call: TRBD1
clone_size: NA
v_call: TRBV24-1
j_call: TRBJ2-3
cdr3_aa: CATSGRGKGAGDTQYF
cdr3_nt: TGTGCCACCAGTGGGAGAGGGAAGGGGGCGGGAGATACGCAGTATTTT

d_call: NA
clone_size: NA
v_call: TRBV7-9
j_call: TRBJ1-2
cdr3_aa: CASSLLNGYTF
cdr3_nt: TGTGCCAGCAGCCTACTGAATGGCTACACCTTC

d_call: NA
clone_size: once
v_call: TRBV24-1
j_call: TRBJ2-1
cdr3_aa: CATSGWTYNEQFF
cdr3_nt: TGTGCCACATCAGGGTGGACCTACAATGAGCAGTTCTTC

d_call: TRBD1
clone_size: few
v_call: TRBV24-1
j_call: TRBJ1-2
cdr3_aa: CATSMTGYDGYTF
cdr3_nt: TGTGCCACCAGTATGACAGGGTACGATGGCTACACCTTC